Following are 19 T cell receptor beta chains from one sample sequenced in a study of shared clonotypes between healthy human individuals. Here immunoSEQ multiplex PCR was the method, and the copy in TCRdb shows in-frame clones only, minus some. The data contain more than 2,000,000 clones, approximately 94% of them singletons. What was sequenced was naive CD4+ T cells sorted from blood. Noted subset: CD45RA+ positively selected. Receptors were obtained from a young man in good health.

The chain recombines TRBV5-6 with TRBJ2-5, with D possibly matching TRBD2 (5 bases). The CDR3 spans 14 residues. V was trimmed by 0 bases and J by 1 base, leaving 7 bases between them. Germline loops: CDR1 SGHDT, CDR2 YYEEEE. CDR3 residues: CASSLGLPQETQYF. CDR3 sequence (DNA): TGTGCCAGCAGCTTGGGACTACCCCAAGAGACCCAGTACTTC.

In its sample, this clone was seen a few times. The chain joins TRBV10-2 to TRBJ1-3; D remains ambiguous. Trimming stripped 7 bases from V and 8 bases from J, with 12 bases between. The CDR3 totals 12 residues. Germline loops: CDR1 WSHSY, CDR2 SAAADI. This CDR3 reads CASTSVGDTIYF. The CDR3, as DNA: TGCGCCAGCACGTCGGTCGGGGACACCATATATTTT.

The CDR3 here is CASSDSLGGGTEAFF. For the CDR3, the DNA is TGTGCCAGCAGTGACTCGCTAGGGGGCGGCACTGAAGCTTTCTTT. The rearrangement links TRBV6-4 to TRBJ1-1, with TRBD1 matching over 7 bases. CDR1 is MRHNA and CDR2 is SNTAGT in the germline V gene. V dropped 0 bases and J dropped 4; count of bases not matched to a gene: 5. This CDR3 has 15 residues.

The chain carries TRBV28 and TRBJ2-2; 9 bases line up with TRBD2. CDR3 length: 15 amino acids. V dropped 3 bases and J dropped 5; count of bases not matched to a gene: 4. Germline V lookup: CDR1 MDHEN, CDR2 SYDVKM. For the CDR3, the DNA is TGTGCCAGCAGTTTCAGCGGGGGGAATACCGGGGAGCTGTTTTTT. Translated, it gives CASSFSGGNTGELFF.

The J gene is TRBJ2-2, the V gene TRBV27; TRBD1 matches 7 bases. CDR1 is MNHEY, CDR2 SMNVEV, per germline (reference sequence). The CDR3 loop spans 15 amino acids. V shed 4 bases, J shed 0 bases, and the junction held 2 bases outside the gene matches. This CDR3 reads CASSSGTANTGELFF. In nucleotides, the CDR3 is TGTGCCAGCAGTTCCGGGACAGCGAACACCGGGGAGCTGTTTTTT.

This clone was seen a single time. This CDR3 is also generated by other DNA sequences in the sample. This rearrangement joins TRBV5-1 to TRBJ2-1; TRBD2 matches at 9 bases. With 4 bases clipped from V and 4 bases from J, the junction kept 6 bases outside the gene matches. This CDR3 has 15 amino acids. Germline CDR1 reads SGHRS; CDR2 reads YFSETQ. The CDR3: CASSPGLATYNEQFF. CDR3 sequence (DNA): TGCGCCAGCAGCCCCGGACTAGCGACTTACAATGAGCAGTTCTTC.

The genes are TRBV29-1 and TRBJ1-2; the D is unclear. CDR3 size: 13 residues. The V end lost 7 bases, the J end lost 1 base, and 13 bases lay between the germline ends. Germline V gene data show CDR1 as SQVTM and CDR2 as ANQGSEA. In nucleotides, the CDR3 is TGCAGCGCTGGGCTGGGCAGTAACTATGGCTACACCTTC. The encoded protein is CSAGLGSNYGYTF. Full variable domain (outside the CDR3, taken from reference TRBV29-1 and TRBJ1-2): SAVISQKPSRDICQRGTSLTIQCQVDSQVTMMFWYRQQPGQSLTLIATANQGSEATYESGFVIDKFPISRPNLTFSTLTVSNMSPEDSSIYLCSAGLGSNYGYTFGSGTRLTVV.

Regarding this clone: This sample includes further DNA sequences coding for the same CDR3. The rearrangement joins TRBV5-1 to TRBJ2-1, with 8 bases fitting TRBD1. The junction had 4 bases not matched to a gene; V was cut back by 1 base and J by 4 bases. The CDR3 covers 15 residues. Germline lookup yields CDR1 SGHRS and CDR2 YFSETQ. As DNA, the CDR3 is TGCGCCAGCAGCTTGTCGGGACAGGAGTACAATGAGCAGTTCTTC. Its translation: CASSLSGQEYNEQFF.

V and J are TRBV4-3 and TRBJ2-2; 7 bases map to TRBD1. The CDR3 sequence is 16 residues long. From germline, CDR1 is LGHNA and CDR2 YSLEER. V shed 0 bases, J shed 9 bases, and the junction held 10 bases outside the gene matches. As DNA, the CDR3 is TGCGCCAGCAGCCAAGATTACACAGGGGCGCGAAGGGAGCTGTTTTTT. This translates into CASSQDYTGARRELFF.

The genes are TRBV7-6 and TRBJ1-2; D uncertain. Germline V gene data show CDR1 as SGHVS and CDR2 as FNYEAQ. The CDR3 is 18 residues long. The V gene lost 1 base and the J gene lost 3 bases, with 21 bases spanning the gap. The CDR3 loop reads CASSLEPGRAPTYYGYTF. CDR3 in DNA: TGTGCCAGCAGCTTAGAACCGGGGAGGGCCCCGACTTACTATGGCTACACCTTC.

Concerning this clone: The identical CDR3 is also encoded by other nucleotide sequences in the sample. This rearrangement joins TRBV6-6 to TRBJ2-7; D not certain. This CDR3 comprises 13 residues. Germline CDR1 MNHNY, CDR2 SVGAGI (reference sequence). Between the trimmed V and J ends, which lost 2 bases and 3 bases, there was a span of 8 bases. CDR3 coding DNA: TGTGCCAGCAGTTACGGTGGAAGCTACGAGCAGTACTTC. Encoded protein: CASSYGGSYEQYF.

The rearrangement uses TRBV10-3 and TRBJ1-2; 7 nucleotides align to TRBD1. Germline CDR1 and CDR2: ENHRY and SYGVKD. Unmatched junction bases numbered 5, after V lost 6 bases and J lost 7 bases. The CDR3 loop spans 12 amino acids. Here the CDR3 DNA reads TGTGCCATCAGGCCGACAGGGTCTGGCTACACCTTC. This gives the protein CAIRPTGSGYTF.

The chain employs TRBV6-5 and TRBJ2-5; D may match TRBD1 or TRBD2 (5 bases each). The CDR3 runs to 13 residues. V lost 4 bases and J 9 bases, leaving 15 bases between the germline ends. Looked up from germline, CDR1 is MNHEY and CDR2 is SVGAGI. CDR3 sequence: CASSSAGARAQYF. In DNA form, the CDR3 reads TGTGCCAGCAGTTCCGCCGGGGCCCGGGCCCAGTACTTC.

The J gene is TRBJ2-7, the V gene TRBV18, with D perhaps matching TRBD1 (6 bases). Germline V gene lookup returns CDR1 KGHSH and CDR2 LQKENI. The germline V and J ends were trimmed by 6 bases and 1 base, with 13 bases remaining between them. The CDR3 is 14 residues long. The CDR3 loop is CASSTGTPSYEQYF. For the CDR3, the DNA is TGTGCCAGCTCTACAGGGACACCTTCCTACGAGCAGTACTTC. The full variable domain, rest sourced from reference TRBV18 and TRBJ2-7, is NAGVMQNPRHLVRRRGQEARLRCSPMKGHSHVYWYRQLPEEGLKFMVYLQKENIIDESGMPKERFSAEFPKEGPSILRIQQVVRGDSAAYFCASSTGTPSYEQYFGPGTRLTVT.

The V call is TRBV18, the J call TRBJ2-7, with a tentative D call TRBD1 (5 bases). The V gene's germline CDR1 is KGHSH and CDR2 LQKENI. The ends were cut back, 2 bases at V and 5 bases at J, with 13 bases in the middle. The CDR3 has 14 residues. CDR3 amino acids: CASSPGQGNDEQYF. CDR3 bases: TGTGCCAGCTCACCAGGGCAGGGTAACGACGAGCAGTACTTC.

On this clone: The same CDR3 also results from other DNA sequences found in this sample. The chain uses TRBV28 and TRBJ1-5, with 7 nucleotides matching TRBD1. CDR1 is MDHEN, CDR2 SYDVKM, per germline. The CDR3 covers 15 residues. V shed 5 bases and J 0 bases; nucleotides not matched to a gene: 4. For the CDR3, the DNA is TGTGCCAGCAGTCCGACAGGGACTAGCAATCAGCCCCAGCATTTT. Translated, it gives CASSPTGTSNQPQHF.

The V and J genes are TRBV7-9 and TRBJ1-2; no clear D. Germline V gene lookup returns CDR1 SEHNR and CDR2 FQNEAQ (reference sequence). The CDR3 runs to 14 residues. V shed 3 bases and J shed 1 base, with 9 bases lying between them. The CDR3 sequence is CASSFKGLNYGYTF. The CDR3 region has the DNA TGTGCCAGCAGCTTTAAAGGGCTTAACTATGGCTACACCTTC.

The chain employs TRBV7-2 and TRBJ2-5; TRBD2 is a possible D gene (6 bases). This CDR3 spans 16 amino acids. Germline V gives CDR1 SGHTA, CDR2 FQGNSA. Trimming pared 0 bases from V and 5 bases from J, leaving 16 bases between. The CDR3, as DNA: TGTGCCAGCAGCTTAGCCCTCGGGCTAGCGACGGAGACCCAGTACTTC. It is translated as CASSLALGLATETQYF.

The chain has TRBV18 and TRBJ2-1; 8 nucleotides line up with TRBD2. The CDR3 length is 15 residues. Germline V lookup: CDR1 KGHSH, CDR2 LQKENI. V dropped 5 bases and J dropped 6; count of bases not matched to a gene: 9. The CDR3 region is CASSSPGRGANEQFF. The CDR3 nucleotides are TGTGCCAGCTCATCTCCCGGGAGGGGTGCCAATGAGCAGTTCTTC.